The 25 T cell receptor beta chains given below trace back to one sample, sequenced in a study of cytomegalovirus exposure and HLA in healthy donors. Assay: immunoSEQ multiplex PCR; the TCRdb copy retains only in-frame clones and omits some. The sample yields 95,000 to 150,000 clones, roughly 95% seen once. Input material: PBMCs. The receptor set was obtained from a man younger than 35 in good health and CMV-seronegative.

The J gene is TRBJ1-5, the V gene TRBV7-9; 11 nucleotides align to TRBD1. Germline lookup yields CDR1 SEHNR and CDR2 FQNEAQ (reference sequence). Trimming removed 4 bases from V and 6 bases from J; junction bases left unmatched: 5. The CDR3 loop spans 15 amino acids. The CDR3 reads CASSSGTGGGQPQHF. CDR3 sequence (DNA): TGTGCCAGCAGCTCCGGGACAGGGGGGGGTCAGCCCCAGCATTTT.

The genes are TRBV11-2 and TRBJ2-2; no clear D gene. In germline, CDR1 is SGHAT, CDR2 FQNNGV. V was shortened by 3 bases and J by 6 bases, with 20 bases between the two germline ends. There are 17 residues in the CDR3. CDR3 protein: CASSLRAKRISPGELFF. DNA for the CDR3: TGTGCCAGCAGCTTGCGAGCCAAGCGAATTAGCCCCGGGGAGCTGTTTTTT. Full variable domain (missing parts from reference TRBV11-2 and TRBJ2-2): EAGVAQSPRYKIIEKRQSVAFWCNPISGHATLYWYQQILGQGPKLLIQFQNNGVVDDSQLPKDRFSAERLKGVDSTLKIQPAKLEDSAVYLCASSLRAKRISPGELFFGEGSRLTVL.

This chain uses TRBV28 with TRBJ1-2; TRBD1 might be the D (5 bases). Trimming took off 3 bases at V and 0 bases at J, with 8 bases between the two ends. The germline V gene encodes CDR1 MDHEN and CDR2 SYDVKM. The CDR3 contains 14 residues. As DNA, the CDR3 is TGTGCCAGCAGTTTGACAGAAACTAACTATGGCTACACCTTC. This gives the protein CASSLTETNYGYTF.

CDR3 protein: CASSALGGETQYF. CDR3 sequence (DNA): TGTGCCAGCAGCGCATTGGGCGGGGAGACCCAGTACTTC. The J gene is TRBJ2-5, the V gene TRBV7-3; tentative D call: TRBD2 (5 bases). Per germline, CDR1 SGHTA and CDR2 FQGTGA. This CDR3 is built from 13 residues. V lost 5 bases, J lost 5 bases, and 12 bases lay in between.

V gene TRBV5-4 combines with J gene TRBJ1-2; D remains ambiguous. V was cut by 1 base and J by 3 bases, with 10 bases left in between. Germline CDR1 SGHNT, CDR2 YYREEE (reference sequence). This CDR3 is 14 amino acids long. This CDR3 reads CASSLHGRYYGYTF. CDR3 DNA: TGTGCCAGCAGCTTGCATGGCCGATACTATGGCTACACCTTC.

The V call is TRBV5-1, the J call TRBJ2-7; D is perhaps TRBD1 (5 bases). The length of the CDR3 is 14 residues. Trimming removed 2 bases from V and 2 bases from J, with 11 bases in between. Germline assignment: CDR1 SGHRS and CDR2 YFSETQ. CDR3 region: CASSFARTTYEQYF. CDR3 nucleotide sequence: TGCGCCAGCAGCTTCGCTCGGACAACCTACGAGCAGTACTTC.

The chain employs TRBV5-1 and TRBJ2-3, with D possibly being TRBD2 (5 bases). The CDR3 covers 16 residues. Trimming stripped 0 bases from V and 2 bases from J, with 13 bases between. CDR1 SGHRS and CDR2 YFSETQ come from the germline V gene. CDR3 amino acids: CASSLGTRRDTDTQYF. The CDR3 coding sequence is TGCGCCAGCAGCTTGGGGACTCGACGGGACACAGATACGCAGTATTTT. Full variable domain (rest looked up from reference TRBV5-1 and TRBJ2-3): KAGVTQTPRYLIKTRGQQVTLSCSPISGHRSVSWYQQTPGQGLQFLFEYFSETQRNKGNFPGRFSGRQFSNSRSEMNVSTLELGDSALYLCASSLGTRRDTDTQYFGPGTRLTVL.

The CDR3 reads CASSSPGVPYNEQFF. CDR3 in DNA: TGTGCCAGCAGCTCCCCGGGGGTGCCCTACAATGAGCAGTTCTTC. This chain links TRBV11-3 with TRBJ2-1, with D possibly matching TRBD2 (6 bases). The CDR3 covers 15 residues. With 4 bases removed from V and 2 bases from J, the gap between germline ends came to 12 bases. Per germline, CDR1 SGHNT and CDR2 YENEEA.

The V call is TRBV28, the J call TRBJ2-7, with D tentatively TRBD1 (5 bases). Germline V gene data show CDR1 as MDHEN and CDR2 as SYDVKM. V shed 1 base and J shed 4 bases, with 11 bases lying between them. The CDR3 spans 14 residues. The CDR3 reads CASSLSGRPYEQYF. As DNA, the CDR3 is TGTGCCAGCAGTTTATCAGGGCGACCTTACGAGCAGTACTTC.

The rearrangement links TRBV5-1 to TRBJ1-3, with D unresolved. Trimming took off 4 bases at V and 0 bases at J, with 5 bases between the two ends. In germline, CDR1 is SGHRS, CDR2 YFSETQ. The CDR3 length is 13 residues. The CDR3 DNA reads TGCGCCAGCAGCGGGAGCTCTGGAAACACCATATATTTT. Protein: CASSGSSGNTIYF.

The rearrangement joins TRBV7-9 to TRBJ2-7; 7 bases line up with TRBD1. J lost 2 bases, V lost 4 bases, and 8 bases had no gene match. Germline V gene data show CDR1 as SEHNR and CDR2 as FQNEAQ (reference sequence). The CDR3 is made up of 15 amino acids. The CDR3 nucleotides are TGTGCCAGCAGCTCCGAAGACAGGGTCACCTACGAGCAGTACTTC. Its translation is CASSSEDRVTYEQYF.

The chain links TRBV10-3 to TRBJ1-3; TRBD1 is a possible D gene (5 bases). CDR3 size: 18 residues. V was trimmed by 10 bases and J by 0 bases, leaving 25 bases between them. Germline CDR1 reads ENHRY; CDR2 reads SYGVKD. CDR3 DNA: TGTGCCACCCAGGTGGCGAGGAGCAGGGCAAGCTCTGGAAACACCATATATTTT. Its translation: CATQVARSRASSGNTIYF.

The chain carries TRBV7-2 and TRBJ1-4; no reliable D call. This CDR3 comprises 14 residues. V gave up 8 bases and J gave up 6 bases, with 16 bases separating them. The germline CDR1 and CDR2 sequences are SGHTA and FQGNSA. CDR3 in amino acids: CASQTGFGDEKLFF. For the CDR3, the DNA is TGTGCCAGCCAAACCGGGTTTGGTGATGAAAAACTGTTTTTT.

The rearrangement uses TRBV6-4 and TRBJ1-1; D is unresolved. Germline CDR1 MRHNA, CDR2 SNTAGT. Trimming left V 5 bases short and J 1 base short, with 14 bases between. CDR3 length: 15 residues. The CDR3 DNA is TGTGCCAGCAGTCCATCCGCCTTTAGGAACACTGAAGCTTTCTTT. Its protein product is CASSPSAFRNTEAFF.

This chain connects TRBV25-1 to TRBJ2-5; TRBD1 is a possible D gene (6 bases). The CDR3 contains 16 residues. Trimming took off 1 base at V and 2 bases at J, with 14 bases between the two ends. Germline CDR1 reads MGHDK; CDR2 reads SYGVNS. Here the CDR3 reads CASSELSFGQQETQYF. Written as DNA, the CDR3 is TGTGCCAGCAGTGAATTGAGCTTCGGACAGCAAGAGACCCAGTACTTC.

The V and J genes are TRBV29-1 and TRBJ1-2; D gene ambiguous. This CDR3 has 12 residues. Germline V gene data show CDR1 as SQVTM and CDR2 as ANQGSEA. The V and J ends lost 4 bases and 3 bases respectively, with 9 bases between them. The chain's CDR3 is CSVAPEHYGYTF. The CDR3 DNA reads TGCAGCGTTGCGCCGGAGCACTATGGCTACACCTTC.

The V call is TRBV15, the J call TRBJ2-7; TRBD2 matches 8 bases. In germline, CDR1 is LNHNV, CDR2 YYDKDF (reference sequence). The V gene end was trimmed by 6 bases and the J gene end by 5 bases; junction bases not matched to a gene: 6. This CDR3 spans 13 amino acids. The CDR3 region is CATSAGGSNEQYF. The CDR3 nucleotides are TGTGCCACCAGTGCGGGGGGAAGTAACGAGCAGTACTTC.

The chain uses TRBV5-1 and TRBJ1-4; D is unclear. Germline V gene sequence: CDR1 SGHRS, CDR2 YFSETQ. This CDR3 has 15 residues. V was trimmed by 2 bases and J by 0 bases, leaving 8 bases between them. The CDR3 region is CASSLFPATNEKLFF. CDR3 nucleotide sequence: TGCGCCAGCAGCTTATTCCCAGCAACTAATGAAAAACTGTTTTTT.

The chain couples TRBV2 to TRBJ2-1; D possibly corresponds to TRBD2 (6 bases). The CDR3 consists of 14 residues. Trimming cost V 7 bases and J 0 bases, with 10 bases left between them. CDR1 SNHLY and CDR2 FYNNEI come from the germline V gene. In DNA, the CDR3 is TGTGCCAGCAAAGGGCGGGACTCCTACAATGAGCAGTTCTTC. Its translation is CASKGRDSYNEQFF.

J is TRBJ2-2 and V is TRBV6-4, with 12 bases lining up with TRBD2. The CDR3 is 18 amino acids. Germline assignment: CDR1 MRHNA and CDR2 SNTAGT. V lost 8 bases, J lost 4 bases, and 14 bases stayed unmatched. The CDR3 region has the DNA TGTGCCAGCCACGGGCTAGCGGGAGGGAGATCGGGCACCGGGGAGCTGTTTTTT. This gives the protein CASHGLAGGRSGTGELFF.

CDR3 region: CASSLRLAGKGYNEQFF. CDR3 coding DNA: TGTGCCAGCAGCCTTAGACTAGCGGGAAAGGGGTACAATGAGCAGTTCTTC. The chain joins TRBV4-2 to TRBJ2-1, with TRBD2 matching over 11 bases. Germline V gene lookup returns CDR1 LGHNA and CDR2 YNFKEQ. The V segment lost 4 bases and the J segment 4 bases; nucleotides outside the gene matches: 9. The CDR3 contains 17 residues.

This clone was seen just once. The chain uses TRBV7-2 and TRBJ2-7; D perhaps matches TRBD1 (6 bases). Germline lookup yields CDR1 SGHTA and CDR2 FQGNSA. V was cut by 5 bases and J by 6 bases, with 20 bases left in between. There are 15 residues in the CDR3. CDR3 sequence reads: CASSTVGQLSREQYF. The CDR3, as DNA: TGTGCCAGCAGCACAGTTGGACAGCTCTCCCGCGAGCAGTACTTC. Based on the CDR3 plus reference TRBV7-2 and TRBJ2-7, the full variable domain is GAGVSQSPSNKVTEKGKDVELRCDPISGHTALYWYRQSLGQGLEFLIYFQGNSAPDKSGLPSDRFSAERTGGSVSTLTIQRTQQEDSAVYLCASSTVGQLSREQYFGPGTRLTVT.

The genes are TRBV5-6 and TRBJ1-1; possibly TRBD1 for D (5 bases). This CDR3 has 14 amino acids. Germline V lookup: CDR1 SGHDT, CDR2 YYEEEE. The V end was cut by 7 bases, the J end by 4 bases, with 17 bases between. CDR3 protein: CASAVGGGGTEAFF. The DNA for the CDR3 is TGTGCCAGCGCTGTCGGCGGGGGGGGCACTGAAGCTTTCTTT.

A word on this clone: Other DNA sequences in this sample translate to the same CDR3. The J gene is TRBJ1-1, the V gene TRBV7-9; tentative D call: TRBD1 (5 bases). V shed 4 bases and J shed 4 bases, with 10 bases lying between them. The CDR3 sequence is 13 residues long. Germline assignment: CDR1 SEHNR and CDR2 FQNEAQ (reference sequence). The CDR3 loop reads CASSSPGGTEAFF. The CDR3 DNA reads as TGTGCCAGCAGCTCCCCGGGGGGCACTGAAGCTTTCTTT.

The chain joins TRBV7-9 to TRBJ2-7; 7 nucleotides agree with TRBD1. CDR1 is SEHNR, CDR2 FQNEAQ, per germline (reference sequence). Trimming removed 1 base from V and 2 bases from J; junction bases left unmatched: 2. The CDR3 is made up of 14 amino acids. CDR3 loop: CASSLEGTAYEQYF. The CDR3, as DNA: TGTGCCAGCAGCTTAGAGGGGACAGCCTACGAGCAGTACTTC.